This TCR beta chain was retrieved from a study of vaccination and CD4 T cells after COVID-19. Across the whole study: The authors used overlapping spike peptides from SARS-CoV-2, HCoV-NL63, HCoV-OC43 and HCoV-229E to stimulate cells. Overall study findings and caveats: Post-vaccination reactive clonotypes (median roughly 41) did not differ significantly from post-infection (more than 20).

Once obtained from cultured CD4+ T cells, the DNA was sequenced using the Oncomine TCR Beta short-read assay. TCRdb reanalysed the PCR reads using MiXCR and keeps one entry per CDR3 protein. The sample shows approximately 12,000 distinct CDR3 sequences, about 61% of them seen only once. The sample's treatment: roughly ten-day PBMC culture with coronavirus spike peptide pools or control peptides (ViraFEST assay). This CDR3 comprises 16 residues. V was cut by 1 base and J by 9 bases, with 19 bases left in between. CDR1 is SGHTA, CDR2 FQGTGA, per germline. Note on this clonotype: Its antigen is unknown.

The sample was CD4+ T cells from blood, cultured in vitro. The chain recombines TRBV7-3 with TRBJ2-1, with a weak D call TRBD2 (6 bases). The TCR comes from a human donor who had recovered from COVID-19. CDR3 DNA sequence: TGTGCCAGCAGCTTAAATTCGAGGACTACTGACGCTGAGCAGTTCTTC. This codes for CASSLNSRTTDAEQFF.